One sample yielded the 4 T cell receptor beta chains listed below, sequenced in a study of cytomegalovirus exposure and HLA in healthy donors (dated by TCRdb to 2016 to 2017). Libraries were built with the immunoSEQ multiplex PCR assay. For the multiplex PCR, a mixture combining 60 forward primers for TCR Vbeta segments and 13 reverse primers for TCR Jbeta segments was used. Drawn from immuneACCESS, this table holds only the in-frame rearrangements with V and J called that TCRdb kept. Clones are partly lost; checked studies trace under half to an unresolved V gene and leave the rest unexplained. The sample includes roughly 150,000 clones, with about 72% observed a single time. The top ten hold around 1.4% of the sample. The sequenced sample consisted of PBMCs. These receptors all come from a male donor in good health and CMV-seronegative.

This chain uses TRBV9 with TRBJ2-1; 10 bases map to TRBD1. Unmatched junction bases numbered 11, after V lost 4 bases and J lost 4 bases. Germline V gene lookup returns CDR1 SGDLS and CDR2 YYNGEE. The CDR3 runs to 17 residues. CDR3 sequence: CASSTRTGTGAYNEQFF. Here the CDR3 DNA reads TGTGCCAGCAGCACAAGAACCGGGACAGGGGCATACAATGAGCAGTTCTTC.

The rearrangement uses TRBV6-1 and TRBJ2-1, with 10 bases fitting TRBD2. V lost 2 bases to trimming and J lost 6 bases; unmatched junction nucleotides: 4. The CDR3 sequence is 15 residues long. Germline V gene sequence: CDR1 MNHNS, CDR2 SASEGT. For the CDR3, the DNA is TGTGCCAGCAGTGAACTCCTAGCGGGAGTCAATGAGCAGTTCTTC. It is translated as CASSELLAGVNEQFF.

The table lists this clone with a count of one. The rearrangement links TRBV11-2 to TRBJ2-5; the D gene is possibly TRBD2 (6 bases). The ends were cut back, 2 bases at V and 4 bases at J, with 17 bases in the middle. Germline V CDR1 and CDR2: SGHAT, FQNNGV. This CDR3 contains 16 residues. CDR3 in amino acids: CASSLMGSAGTETQYF. Here the CDR3 DNA reads TGTGCCAGCAGCTTAATGGGTAGCGCGGGGACAGAGACCCAGTACTTC. The full variable domain, its missing parts supplied by reference TRBV11-2 and TRBJ2-5, is EAGVAQSPRYKIIEKRQSVAFWCNPISGHATLYWYQQILGQGPKLLIQFQNNGVVDDSQLPKDRFSAERLKGVDSTLKIQPAKLEDSAVYLCASSLMGSAGTETQYFGPGTRLLVL.

V is TRBV29-1 and J is TRBJ2-7; TRBD2 agrees at 12 bases. Trimming at V came to 4 bases and at J to 6 bases, leaving 7 bases not matched to a gene. The CDR3 loop spans 14 amino acids. Looked up from germline, CDR1 is SQVTM and CDR2 is ANQGSEA. The CDR3 spells CSVVILAGGGEQYF. The CDR3, as DNA: TGCAGCGTTGTAATCCTAGCGGGAGGGGGCGAGCAGTACTTC.